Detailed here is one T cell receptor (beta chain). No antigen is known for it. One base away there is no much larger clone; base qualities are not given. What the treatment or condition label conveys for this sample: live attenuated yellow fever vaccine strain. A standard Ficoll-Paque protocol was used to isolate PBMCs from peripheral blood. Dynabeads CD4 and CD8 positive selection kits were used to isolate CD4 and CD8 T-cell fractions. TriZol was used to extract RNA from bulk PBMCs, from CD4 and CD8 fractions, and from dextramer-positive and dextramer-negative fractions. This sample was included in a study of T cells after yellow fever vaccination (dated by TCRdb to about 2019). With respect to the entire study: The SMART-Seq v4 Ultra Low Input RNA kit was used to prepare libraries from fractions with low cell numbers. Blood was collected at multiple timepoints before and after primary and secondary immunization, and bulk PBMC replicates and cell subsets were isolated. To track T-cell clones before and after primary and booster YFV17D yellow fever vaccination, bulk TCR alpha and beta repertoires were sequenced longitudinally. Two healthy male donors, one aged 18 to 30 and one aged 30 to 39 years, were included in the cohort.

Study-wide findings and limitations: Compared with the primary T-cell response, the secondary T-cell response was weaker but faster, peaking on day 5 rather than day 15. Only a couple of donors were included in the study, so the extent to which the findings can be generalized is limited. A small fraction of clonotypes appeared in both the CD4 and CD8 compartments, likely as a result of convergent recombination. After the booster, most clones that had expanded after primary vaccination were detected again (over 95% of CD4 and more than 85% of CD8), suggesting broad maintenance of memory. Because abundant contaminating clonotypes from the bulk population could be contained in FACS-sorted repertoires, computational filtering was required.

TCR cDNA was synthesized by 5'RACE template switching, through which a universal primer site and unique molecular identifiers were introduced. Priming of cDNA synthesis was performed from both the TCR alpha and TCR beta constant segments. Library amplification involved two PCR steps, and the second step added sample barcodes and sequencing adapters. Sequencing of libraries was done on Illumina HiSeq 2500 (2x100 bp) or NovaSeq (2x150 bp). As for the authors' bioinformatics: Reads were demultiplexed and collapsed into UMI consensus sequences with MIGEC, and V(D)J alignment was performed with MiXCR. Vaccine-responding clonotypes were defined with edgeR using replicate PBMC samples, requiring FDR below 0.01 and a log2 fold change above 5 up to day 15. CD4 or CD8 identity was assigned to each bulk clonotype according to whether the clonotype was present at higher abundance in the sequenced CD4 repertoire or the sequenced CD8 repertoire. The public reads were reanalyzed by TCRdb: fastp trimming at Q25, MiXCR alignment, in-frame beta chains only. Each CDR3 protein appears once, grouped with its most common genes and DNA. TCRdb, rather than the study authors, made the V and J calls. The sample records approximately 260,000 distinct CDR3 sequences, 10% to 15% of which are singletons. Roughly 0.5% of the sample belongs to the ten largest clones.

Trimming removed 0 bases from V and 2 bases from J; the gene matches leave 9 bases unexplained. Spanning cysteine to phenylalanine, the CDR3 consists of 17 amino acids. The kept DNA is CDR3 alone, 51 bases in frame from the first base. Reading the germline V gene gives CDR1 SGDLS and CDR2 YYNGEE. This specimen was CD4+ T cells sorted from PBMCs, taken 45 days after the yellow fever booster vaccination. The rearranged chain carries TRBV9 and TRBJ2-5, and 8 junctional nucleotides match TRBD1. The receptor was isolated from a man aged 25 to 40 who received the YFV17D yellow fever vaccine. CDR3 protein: CASSVGQGSTQQETQYF. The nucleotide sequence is TGTGCCAGCAGCGTAGGACAGGGGTCGACCCAACAAGAGACCCAGTACTTC. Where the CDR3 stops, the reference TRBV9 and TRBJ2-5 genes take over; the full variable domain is DSGVTQTPKHLITATGQRVTLRCSPRSGDLSVYWYQQSLDQGLQFLIQYYNGEERAKGNILERFSAQQFPDLHSELNLSSLELGDSALYFCASSVGQGSTQQETQYFGPGTRLLVL.